A selection of T cell receptor beta chains follows, all from one sample in a study of blood T cell repertoires in COVID-19. This table comes from immunoSEQ multiplex PCR, and its TCRdb copy is limited to in-frame clones, with some not included. The data hold over 75,000 clones, with around nine tenths observed a single time. Specimen: peripheral blood. The receptors originated from a man aged 55 to 70 with acute or convalescent COVID-19. The conserved cysteine and the conserved F or W are not part of the CDR3 here. Rows may omit the clone size; those that give it use once, few, many or a size class.

clone_size: NA
v_call: TRBV14
cdr3_aa: ASSELRGGGEKLF

clone_size: NA
v_call: TRBV19
cdr3_aa: ASSISGTGANYGYT

clone_size: NA
v_call: TRBV2
cdr3_aa: ASSDWAGGSPRLT

clone_size: NA
v_call: TRBV29-1
cdr3_aa: SVYGLKQETQY

clone_size: NA
v_call: TRBV24-1
cdr3_aa: ATSDFRRAYGYT

clone_size: NA
v_call: TRBV27
cdr3_aa: ASTSWAGVDNEQF

clone_size: NA
v_call: TRBV7-2
cdr3_aa: ASSLASGRASNEQF

clone_size: once
v_call: TRBV23-1
cdr3_aa: ASSQECALEQPDTQY

clone_size: NA
v_call: TRBV6-5
cdr3_aa: ASSPSGVGGYT

clone_size: NA
v_call: TRBV6-5
cdr3_aa: ASSHYRDQPQH

clone_size: NA
v_call: TRBV5-8
cdr3_aa: ASSSISHRQHEAF